Listed below are T cell receptor beta chains from one sample, sequenced in a study of read filtering for tumor transcriptome and immune sequencing. TCRdb ran MiXCR on the reads and lists one entry per CDR3 protein. The table lists some 130,000 distinct CDR3 sequences, approximately 13% of them singletons, with about 7.7% in the top ten. The source material was a population of CD138-negative cells sorted from bone marrow. These receptors were taken from a donor at least 40 years old with multiple myeloma. Each CDR3 is given with its conserved first and last residue. Fields, in order: D gene, V gene, clone size, J gene, CDR3 DNA, CDR3 protein. A D gene is named only where the DNA matches it firmly. Clone size is stated in some rows and not others, as once, few, many or a class when expanded.

D: NA
V: TRBV11-2
size: many
J: TRBJ2-1
DNA: TGTGCCAGCAGCTTAGATCGGAGTAGCTCCTACAATGAGCAGTTCTTC
CDR3: CASSLDRSSSYNEQFF

D: TRBD1
V: TRBV19
size: many
J: TRBJ2-4
DNA: TGTGCCAGTAGTGGGGACAGGCTAGCCAAAAACATTCAGTACTTC
CDR3: CASSGDRLAKNIQYF

D: TRBD1
V: TRBV10-2
size: many
J: TRBJ1-1
DNA: TGCGCCAGCAGTGAGTACAGGGGGCTGGATAACACTGAAGCTTTCTTT
CDR3: CASSEYRGLDNTEAFF

D: TRBD1
V: TRBV15
size: many
J: TRBJ2-2
DNA: TGTGCCACCAGCATGGACAGGGGAGACACCGGGGAGCTGTTTTTT
CDR3: CATSMDRGDTGELFF

D: NA
V: TRBV6-5
size: many
J: TRBJ1-1
DNA: TGTGCCAGCAGTTACCGGTCGGAAGGAACGGGAGCTTTCTTT
CDR3: CASSYRSEGTGAFF

D: NA
V: TRBV25-1
size: NA
J: TRBJ2-1
DNA: TGTGCCAGCAGTGAGAGGGCTGGGACGGGGTCTTCCAATGAGCAGTTCTTC
CDR3: CASSERAGTGSSNEQFF

D: NA
V: TRBV15
size: many
J: TRBJ2-7
DNA: TGTGCCACCACCCTCGGGGGGCACGAGCAGTACTTC
CDR3: CATTLGGHEQYF

D: NA
V: TRBV20-1
size: many
J: TRBJ2-5
DNA: TGCAGTGCTAGATCCTCGGGCCTGGGTGGAGAGACCCAGTACTTC
CDR3: CSARSSGLGGETQYF

D: NA
V: TRBV18
size: few
J: TRBJ2-3
DNA: TGTGCCAGCTCACCACCGGGGCTGGGTGGTACGCAGTATTTT
CDR3: CASSPPGLGGTQYF

D: TRBD1
V: TRBV6-6
size: NA
J: TRBJ2-2
DNA: TGTGCCAGCAGTTATTGGACAGGGGTCACCGGGGAGCTGTTTTTT
CDR3: CASSYWTGVTGELFF

D: TRBD1
V: TRBV7-9
size: many
J: TRBJ1-5
DNA: TGTGCCAGCAGCCCGGGAGGGGGCGGCAATCAGCCCCAGCATTTT
CDR3: CASSPGGGGNQPQHF

D: NA
V: TRBV25-1
size: many
J: TRBJ1-5
DNA: TGTGCCAGCAGGCCAGGGGCAGGCAATCAGCCCCAGCATTTT
CDR3: CASRPGAGNQPQHF

D: NA
V: TRBV19
size: many
J: TRBJ2-1
DNA: TGTGCCAGTAGTATGGGGGCAGGGGGGTACAATGAGCAGTTCTTC
CDR3: CASSMGAGGYNEQFF

D: NA
V: TRBV5-6
size: many
J: TRBJ1-1
DNA: TGTGCCAGCAGCCAACCAGGGGTGAGCACTGAAGCTTTCTTT
CDR3: CASSQPGVSTEAFF

D: TRBD1
V: TRBV2
size: many
J: TRBJ1-6
DNA: TGTGCCAGCAGTACCGACAGGGGGCTATCACCCCTCCACTTT
CDR3: CASSTDRGLSPLHF

D: NA
V: TRBV24-1
size: many
J: TRBJ2-3
DNA: TGTGCCACCAGTGATCCCGGACAGTCTGGCACAGATACGCAGTATTTT
CDR3: CATSDPGQSGTDTQYF

D: TRBD1
V: TRBV29-1
size: many
J: TRBJ2-7
DNA: TGCAGCGTTGTTCCGGGACAGGGAGTCGGGCAGTACTTC
CDR3: CSVVPGQGVGQYF

D: TRBD2
V: TRBV7-3
size: many
J: TRBJ2-1
DNA: TGTGCCAGCAGCTTCACCGGGACTACTGAGCAGTTCTTC
CDR3: CASSFTGTTEQFF

D: TRBD1
V: TRBV6-1
size: NA
J: TRBJ1-5
DNA: TGTGCCAGCAGTGAGGGGACAGGGGTGAAACGGCCCCAGCATTTT
CDR3: CASSEGTGVKRPQHF

D: NA
V: TRBV20-1
size: many
J: TRBJ2-1
DNA: TGCAGTGCTGACGGGGAGGAAGAGCAGTTCTTC
CDR3: CSADGEEEQFF

D: NA
V: TRBV28
size: few
J: TRBJ2-1
DNA: TGTGCCAGCAGTCTCTCAGCAGGGGCGTACAATGAGCAGTTCTTC
CDR3: CASSLSAGAYNEQFF

D: NA
V: TRBV7-9
size: many
J: TRBJ1-1
DNA: TGTGCCAGCAGCCTTCAGGGATATGAAGCTTTCTTT
CDR3: CASSLQGYEAFF

D: TRBD2
V: TRBV4-1
size: many
J: TRBJ2-7
DNA: TGCGCCAGCAGCCAGGCCGGGACTAGCGGGAGAGAGCAGTACTTC
CDR3: CASSQAGTSGREQYF

D: TRBD1
V: TRBV5-4
size: few
J: TRBJ1-1
DNA: TGTGCCAGCAGCGTGACAGGGGTGAACACTGAAGCTTTCTTT
CDR3: CASSVTGVNTEAFF

D: NA
V: TRBV27
size: few
J: TRBJ2-2
DNA: TGTGCCAGCAGTTTATCGGCCCCTATTCTATTCCGTAACACCGGGGAGCTGTTTTTT
CDR3: CASSLSAPILFRNTGELFF

D: TRBD2
V: TRBV27
size: many
J: TRBJ2-1
DNA: TGTGCCAGCAGTTCCGGGGGGACTCACAATGAGCAGTTCTTC
CDR3: CASSSGGTHNEQFF

D: NA
V: TRBV5-1
size: many
J: TRBJ2-7
DNA: TGCGCCAGCAGCTTGGTCCTACAGGGTTCGAACGAGCAGTACTTC
CDR3: CASSLVLQGSNEQYF

D: TRBD2
V: TRBV4-1
size: NA
J: TRBJ2-5
DNA: TGCGCCAGCAGCCGCGGGACTAGCGAACCGCGACGAGAGACCCAGTACTTC
CDR3: CASSRGTSEPRRETQYF

D: NA
V: TRBV7-9
size: many
J: TRBJ2-5
DNA: TGTGCCAGCAGCTTAGTCACGGGAAGGCAAGAGACCCAGTACTTC
CDR3: CASSLVTGRQETQYF

D: NA
V: TRBV7-9
size: NA
J: TRBJ2-1
DNA: TGTGCCAGCGTTTCGGGGACTCAGCTGTTCTTC
CDR3: CASVSGTQLFF

D: NA
V: TRBV12-3/TRBV12-4
size: many
J: TRBJ2-7
DNA: TGTGCCAGCAGTTGGGGACCGAGAAACGAGCAGTACTTC
CDR3: CASSWGPRNEQYF

D: NA
V: TRBV12-5
size: many
J: TRBJ1-4
DNA: TGTGCTAGTGGTGCCCAGGGGCCGGATGAAAAACTGTTTTTT
CDR3: CASGAQGPDEKLFF

D: NA
V: TRBV11-3
size: many
J: TRBJ2-1
DNA: TGTGCCACCTCACTTATGGGGGGTGAGCAGTTCTTC
CDR3: CATSLMGGEQFF

D: NA
V: TRBV11-3
size: few
J: TRBJ2-7
DNA: TGTGCCAGCAGCATTCGGGAGCCGGGACACAACGAGCAGTACTTC
CDR3: CASSIREPGHNEQYF

D: TRBD1
V: TRBV6-1
size: few
J: TRBJ1-1
DNA: TGTGCCAGTTGGACAGGGGGCCTGAACACTGAAGCTTTCTTT
CDR3: CASWTGGLNTEAFF

D: NA
V: TRBV12-3/TRBV12-4
size: NA
J: TRBJ2-1
DNA: TGTGCCAGCAGTCCCCTGTCTGGGTACAATGAGCAGTTCTTC
CDR3: CASSPLSGYNEQFF

D: TRBD2
V: TRBV29-1
size: few
J: TRBJ2-1
DNA: TGCAGAGCGGGGGGCAATGAGCAGTTCTTC
CDR3: CRAGGNEQFF

D: NA
V: TRBV29-1
size: many
J: TRBJ1-1
DNA: TGCAGCGTTGAAAAACAGCAGAACACTGAAGCTTTCTTT
CDR3: CSVEKQQNTEAFF

D: NA
V: TRBV5-6
size: many
J: TRBJ2-5
DNA: TGTGCCAGCAGCTCGGGACTCCCACAAGCCCAGTACTTC
CDR3: CASSSGLPQAQYF

D: NA
V: TRBV27
size: many
J: TRBJ2-1
DNA: TGTGCCAGCAGTTTATCCCTAGTCTTCGATGAGCAGTTCTTC
CDR3: CASSLSLVFDEQFF

D: NA
V: TRBV12-2
size: NA
J: TRBJ2-7
DNA: TGTGCCAGTTCCCGGGACAGGGGGTTGGAGCAGTACTTC
CDR3: CASSRDRGLEQYF

D: NA
V: TRBV24-1
size: many
J: TRBJ2-7
DNA: TGTGCCACCAGTGATGGGACGGAGTACGAGCAGTACTTC
CDR3: CATSDGTEYEQYF

D: NA
V: TRBV4-1
size: many
J: TRBJ2-7
DNA: TGCGCCAGCAGCCAGTATATAGGAGGCTACGAGCAGTACTTC
CDR3: CASSQYIGGYEQYF

D: NA
V: TRBV5-1
size: many
J: TRBJ2-2
DNA: TGCGCCAGCAGCTTGTTATCCCAAAGCACCGGGGAGCTGTTTTTT
CDR3: CASSLLSQSTGELFF

D: NA
V: TRBV27
size: NA
J: TRBJ2-3
DNA: TGTGCCACCACGACGGGAGTGCGCACAGATACGCAGTATTTT
CDR3: CATTTGVRTDTQYF

D: NA
V: TRBV20-1
size: many
J: TRBJ2-1
DNA: TGCAGTGCTAGGGCCGGCTCCGGCGCCTACTACAATGAGCAGTTCTTC
CDR3: CSARAGSGAYYNEQFF

D: NA
V: TRBV19
size: many
J: TRBJ2-2
DNA: TGTGCCAGTAGTATGGGACTCTTGAACACCGGGGAGCTGTTTTTT
CDR3: CASSMGLLNTGELFF

D: TRBD2
V: TRBV20-1
size: many
J: TRBJ2-7
DNA: TGCAGTGCTAGAGCACTAGCGTCCCTTGTTGACGAGCAGTACTTC
CDR3: CSARALASLVDEQYF

D: NA
V: TRBV19
size: NA
J: TRBJ2-7
DNA: TGTGCCAGTAGTATTGAGGGGAGCTCCTACGAGCAGTACTTC
CDR3: CASSIEGSSYEQYF

D: NA
V: TRBV7-3
size: many
J: TRBJ2-3
DNA: TGTGCCAGCAGCGACAGTCTCATCACAGATACGCAGTATTTT
CDR3: CASSDSLITDTQYF

D: NA
V: TRBV20-1
size: NA
J: TRBJ1-2
DNA: TGCAGTGCTAGTGGAGCCGAGGTTAACTATGGCCACACCTTC
CDR3: CSASGAEVNYGHTF

D: NA
V: TRBV29-1
size: many
J: TRBJ2-1
DNA: TGCAGCGGGGTCTACAATGAGCAGTTCTTC
CDR3: CSGVYNEQFF

D: NA
V: TRBV4-2
size: few
J: TRBJ2-1
DNA: TGTGCCAGCAGCCAAGAATTGGTCGGAGTGGGGGGCTACAATGAGCAGTTCTTC
CDR3: CASSQELVGVGGYNEQFF

D: NA
V: TRBV5-6
size: many
J: TRBJ2-1
DNA: TGTGCCAGCGGGCCCTCGGACTTACCCCTGAGTGGTGAGCAGTTCTTC
CDR3: CASGPSDLPLSGEQFF

D: TRBD1
V: TRBV7-6
size: many
J: TRBJ2-1
DNA: TGTGCCAGCAGCTTATTCCCTGGGACAGGGGACAATGAGCAGTTCTTC
CDR3: CASSLFPGTGDNEQFF

D: NA
V: TRBV5-1
size: many
J: TRBJ1-1
DNA: TGCGCCAGCAGCTTTTCATGGGACACTGAAGCTTTCTTT
CDR3: CASSFSWDTEAFF

D: NA
V: TRBV20-1
size: many
J: TRBJ1-4
DNA: TGCAGTGCTCCAGATGTGGCAGGGAATGAAAAACTGTTTTTT
CDR3: CSAPDVAGNEKLFF

D: NA
V: TRBV4-3
size: few
J: TRBJ2-1
DNA: TGCGCCAGCAGCCAAAACCCGGGCCCTACCTTGCGGAATGAGCAGTTCTTC
CDR3: CASSQNPGPTLRNEQFF

D: NA
V: TRBV30
size: many
J: TRBJ2-3
DNA: TGTGCCGGAGTTACTGATACGCAGTATTTT
CDR3: CAGVTDTQYF

D: NA
V: TRBV27
size: many
J: TRBJ2-1
DNA: TGTGCCACCGAGGGGCGGGATGGCGACAATGAGCAGTTCTTC
CDR3: CATEGRDGDNEQFF